The next 13 T cell receptor beta chains were all read from a single sample in a study of cytomegalovirus exposure and HLA in healthy donors (dated 2017 in TCRdb). Library preparation used the immunoSEQ multiplex PCR assay. The multiplex PCR relied on a mix of 60 forward primers for TCR Vbeta segments and 13 reverse primers for TCR Jbeta segments. TCRdb carries this immuneACCESS record with in-frame sequences only. Its versions omit some clonotypes, under half of them owing to an unresolved V gene in the studies checked, with the rest unexplained. For this sample, the table gives roughly 50,000 clones. The ten largest clones capture 6.5% to 8.5% of the sample. The sequencing input was PBMCs. Every receptor here comes from a woman aged 40 to 49 in good health and CMV-seronegative.

The chain couples TRBV28 to TRBJ2-4; D is undetermined. The CDR3 has 11 residues. V was trimmed by 6 bases and J by 8 bases, leaving 8 bases between them. Germline V CDR1 and CDR2: MDHEN, SYDVKM. The CDR3 nucleotides are TGTGCCAGCAGCACCTACGACATTCAGTACTTC. Amino acid sequence: CASSTYDIQYF.

The J gene is TRBJ1-5, the V gene TRBV5-1; TRBD1 is a possible D gene (5 bases). This CDR3 spans 13 amino acids. The V end was cut by 2 bases, the J end by 4 bases, with 7 bases between. CDR1 is SGHRS and CDR2 is YFSETQ in the germline V gene. CDR3 protein: CASSLGVNQPQHF. The CDR3 DNA is TGCGCCAGCAGCTTAGGGGTAAATCAGCCCCAGCATTTT.

This rearrangement joins TRBV18 to TRBJ2-1, with TRBD2 matching over 7 bases. The CDR3 is made up of 17 amino acids. Germline lookup yields CDR1 KGHSH and CDR2 LQKENI. Losses at the gene ends were 6 bases for V and 2 bases for J; bases not matched to a gene: 13. The CDR3 region has the DNA TGTGCCAGCTCCCTCTATACGGGGAGGGATACCTACAATGAGCAGTTCTTC. Translation: CASSLYTGRDTYNEQFF. The whole variable domain, filled in from reference TRBV18 and TRBJ2-1, reads NAGVMQNPRHLVRRRGQEARLRCSPMKGHSHVYWYRQLPEEGLKFMVYLQKENIIDESGMPKERFSAEFPKEGPSILRIQQVVRGDSAAYFCASSLYTGRDTYNEQFFGPGTRLTVL.

This chain links TRBV5-1 with TRBJ2-3, with 8 nucleotides matching TRBD2. Germline V gene lookup returns CDR1 SGHRS and CDR2 YFSETQ. The ends lost 6 bases at V and 0 bases at J; junction bases unmatched: 3. The CDR3 loop spans 14 amino acids. The DNA of the CDR3 is TGCGCCAGCATTAGCGGGATCAGCACAGATACGCAGTATTTT. This encodes CASISGISTDTQYF. Together with reference TRBV5-1 and TRBJ2-3, the CDR3 gives the full variable domain: KAGVTQTPRYLIKTRGQQVTLSCSPISGHRSVSWYQQTPGQGLQFLFEYFSETQRNKGNFPGRFSGRQFSNSRSEMNVSTLELGDSALYLCASISGISTDTQYFGPGTRLTVL.

This chain links TRBV7-9 with TRBJ2-5; TRBD2 might be the D (5 bases). Per the germline V gene, CDR1 is SEHNR and CDR2 is FQNEAQ (reference sequence). V was cut by 1 base and J by 4 bases, with 13 bases left in between. This CDR3 has 15 amino acids. CDR3 residues: CASSLVPGRGETQYF. For the CDR3, the DNA is TGTGCCAGCAGCTTAGTACCAGGCCGGGGAGAGACCCAGTACTTC.

This chain joins TRBV6-5 and TRBJ2-7; the match to TRBD2 covers 10 bases. Trimming took 7 bases from V and 0 from J; bases not matched to a gene: 3. The CDR3 contains 14 residues. Germline CDR1 and CDR2: MNHEY and SVGAGI. The CDR3 spells CASTVAGGSYEQYF. The CDR3 coding sequence is TGTGCCAGCACCGTAGCGGGGGGCTCCTACGAGCAGTACTTC.

The rearrangement links TRBV5-8 to TRBJ1-5, with a weak D call TRBD1 (5 bases). CDR1 is SGHTS and CDR2 is YDEGEE in the germline V gene. The CDR3 loop spans 15 amino acids. Between the trimmed V and J ends, which lost 3 bases and 0 bases, there was a span of 10 bases. CDR3: CASSSLRDSNQPQHF. As DNA, the CDR3 is TGTGCCAGCAGCTCGCTCAGGGATAGCAATCAGCCCCAGCATTTT.

The chain is built from TRBV11-1 and TRBJ2-2; maybe TRBD1 (6 bases). The germline V gene has CDR1 SGHAT and CDR2 FQDESV (reference sequence). The CDR3 loop spans 15 amino acids. V lost 2 bases and J lost 8, with 15 bases in between. The DNA for the CDR3 is TGTGCCAGCAGCTTAATTGACAGGCTCTCGGGGGAGCTGTTTTTT. It yields the protein CASSLIDRLSGELFF.

CDR3 sequence reads: CASSAPRGPEQYF. The CDR3 nucleotides read TGTGCCAGCAGCGCCCCCAGGGGCCCCGAGCAGTACTTC. J is TRBJ2-7 and V is TRBV9, with a weak D call TRBD1 (6 bases). The germline V gene has CDR1 SGDLS and CDR2 YYNGEE. V dropped 3 bases and J dropped 6 bases, with 13 bases sitting between them. The CDR3 extends over 13 amino acids.

The chain has TRBV5-6 and TRBJ2-7, with D hard to call. The CDR3 loop spans 13 amino acids. V lost 1 base and J 3 bases, leaving 8 bases between the germline ends. Germline lookup yields CDR1 SGHDT and CDR2 YYEEEE. The CDR3 bases are TGTGCCAGCAGCTTGAATCTTTTCTACGAGCAGTACTTC. Its protein product is CASSLNLFYEQYF.

The gene calls are TRBV30 and TRBJ1-5; 9 nucleotides agree with TRBD1. Per the germline V gene, CDR1 is GTSNPN and CDR2 is SVGIG (reference sequence). The V gene end was trimmed by 2 bases and the J gene end by 5 bases; junction bases not matched to a gene: 7. This CDR3 has 15 residues. The CDR3 here is CAWSRGQGDDQPQHF. The CDR3 DNA sequence: TGTGCCTGGAGTCGGGGACAGGGTGATGATCAGCCCCAGCATTTT.

J is TRBJ1-5 and V is TRBV4-2, with D perhaps TRBD1 (5 bases). Trimming left V 5 bases short and J 6 bases short, with 20 bases between. There are 16 residues in the CDR3. Per germline, CDR1 LGHNA and CDR2 YNFKEQ. CDR3 nucleotides: TGTGCCAGCAGCGAGGGACGTTCGGGAGCCGGTCAGCCCCAGCATTTT. This gives the protein CASSEGRSGAGQPQHF.

V usage is TRBV28 and J usage is TRBJ2-1; D is undetermined. Germline loops: CDR1 MDHEN, CDR2 SYDVKM. V was pared by 4 bases and J by 7 bases, with 17 bases between. The CDR3 is 15 amino acids. CDR3 region: CASSSSSRVENEQFF. Written as DNA, the CDR3 is TGTGCCAGCAGTTCCTCTTCTCGGGTTGAAAATGAGCAGTTCTTC.